The clone carrying this T cell receptor beta chain was picked up many times. Its antigen is unidentified. For repertoire sequencing, the TCR beta CDR3 regions were amplified from RNA transcripts. The first round was an RT-PCR with HTBI primers, and the second round was a multiplex PCR. Each CDR3 protein gets one entry after TCRdb re-called the multiplex PCR reads with MiXCR. The repertoire includes a few hundred thousand distinct CDR3 sequences, under 20% of them detected once, and 9% to 15% sits in the top ten. This sample was taken from a study of Graves' ophthalmopathy and Graves' hyperthyroidism. V lost 7 bases, J lost 0 bases, and 6 bases lay in between. This CDR3 spans 11 amino acids. Germline V lookup: CDR1 DFQATT, CDR2 SNEGSKA (reference sequence). Study outcomes and limitations: Appearing in blood as well were most expanded thyroid clonotypes above 0.001 frequency.

This chain links TRBV20-1 with TRBJ1-2, with no clear D. Sequenced: peripheral blood. The receptor's source is an adult man with Graves' ophthalmopathy. The CDR3 protein is CSGSSNYGYTF. Here the CDR3 DNA reads TGCAGTGGAAGTTCTAACTATGGCTACACCTTC.